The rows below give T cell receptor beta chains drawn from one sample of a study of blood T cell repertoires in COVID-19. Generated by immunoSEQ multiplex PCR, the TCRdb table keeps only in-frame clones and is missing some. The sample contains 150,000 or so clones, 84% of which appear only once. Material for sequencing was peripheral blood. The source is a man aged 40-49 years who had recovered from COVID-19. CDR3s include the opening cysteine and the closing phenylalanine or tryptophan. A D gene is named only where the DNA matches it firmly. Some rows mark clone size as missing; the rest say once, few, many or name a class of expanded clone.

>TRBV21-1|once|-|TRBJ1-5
CASSKSLGTGGLNQPQHF
TGTGCCAGCAGCAAATCTCTCGGGACAGGGGGCCTCAATCAGCCCCAGCATTTT
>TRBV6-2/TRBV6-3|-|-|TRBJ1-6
CASSFQGRKFSPLHF
TGTGCCAGCAGTTTTCAGGGCAGAAAGTTTTCACCCCTCCACTTT
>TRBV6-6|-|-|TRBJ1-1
CASSYSDIVNTEAFF
TGTGCCAGCAGTTACTCGGACATCGTGAACACTGAAGCTTTCTTT
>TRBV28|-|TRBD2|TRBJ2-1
CASSWTSGPGEQFF
TGTGCCAGCAGCTGGACTAGCGGCCCTGGTGAGCAGTTCTTC
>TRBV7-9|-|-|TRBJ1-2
CASSFSGDGLGGYTF
TGTGCCAGCAGCTTTTCGGGGGACGGCCTGGGCGGCTACACCTTC
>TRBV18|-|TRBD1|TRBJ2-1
CASSPTRETGVNEQFF
TGTGCCAGCTCACCCACGCGCGAGACAGGGGTCAATGAGCAGTTCTTC
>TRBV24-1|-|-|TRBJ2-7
CATSVLRAYEQYF
TGTGCCACCAGTGTACTCCGTGCGTACGAGCAGTACTTC
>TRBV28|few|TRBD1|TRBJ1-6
CAVAEDRANSPLHF
TGTGCCGTAGCCGAAGACAGGGCGAATTCACCCCTCCACTTT
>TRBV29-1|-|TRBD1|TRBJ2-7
CSAGQGKSEQYF
TGCAGCGCCGGACAGGGTAAGAGCGAGCAGTACTTC
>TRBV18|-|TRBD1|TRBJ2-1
CASLRTGEQFF
TGTGCCAGCTTACGGACAGGGGAGCAGTTCTTC
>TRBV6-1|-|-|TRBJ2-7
CASSERLALDEQYF
TGTGCCAGCAGTGAAAGGCTAGCTTTAGACGAGCAGTACTTC
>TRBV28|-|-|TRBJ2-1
CASSPLLGRSSYNEQFF
TGTGCCAGCAGTCCCCTACTAGGCCGGAGCTCCTACAATGAGCAGTTCTTC
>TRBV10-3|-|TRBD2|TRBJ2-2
CAISGSSGGNTGELFF
TGTGCCATCAGTGGCTCTAGCGGGGGGAACACCGGGGAGCTGTTTTTT
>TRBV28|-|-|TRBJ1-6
CASNRQSSSYNSPLHF
TGTGCCAGCAACCGACAGTCGAGCTCCTATAATTCACCCCTCCACTTT
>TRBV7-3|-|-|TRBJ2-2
CASSLGSSTGELFF
TGTGCCAGCAGCTTGGGTAGCTCTACCGGGGAGCTGTTTTTT
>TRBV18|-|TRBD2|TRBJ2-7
CASSRGTSGGGSSYEQYF
TGTGCCAGCTCACGCGGGACTAGCGGAGGTGGTAGCTCCTACGAGCAGTACTTC
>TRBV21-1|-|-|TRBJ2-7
CASSKFGTGDYEQYF
TGTGCCAGCAGCAAATTCGGGACAGGGGACTACGAGCAGTACTTC
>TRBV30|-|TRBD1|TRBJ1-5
CAWSVSGGGNQPQHF
TGTGCCTGGAGTGTATCAGGGGGCGGCAATCAGCCCCAGCATTTT
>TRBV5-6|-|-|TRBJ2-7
CASSLGTGTDSYEQYF
TGTGCCAGCAGCTTGGGTACCGGGACTGACTCCTACGAGCAGTACTTC
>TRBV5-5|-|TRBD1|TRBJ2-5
CASSHDRGIGTQYF
TGTGCCAGCAGCCACGACAGGGGGATTGGGACCCAGTACTTC
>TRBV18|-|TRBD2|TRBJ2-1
CASSPPPGLVSGEQFF
TGTGCCAGCTCACCACCCCCGGGACTAGTAAGTGGTGAGCAGTTCTTC
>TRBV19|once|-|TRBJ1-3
CASSFSGSGNTIYF
TGTGCCAGTAGTTTCAGCGGATCTGGAAACACCATATATTTT
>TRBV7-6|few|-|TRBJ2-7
CASSLDYSYEQYF
TGTGCCAGCAGCTTAGATTATTCCTACGAGCAGTACTTC
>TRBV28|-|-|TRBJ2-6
CASSLGLGANVLTF
TGTGCCAGCAGTTTGGGGCTTGGGGCCAACGTCCTGACTTTC
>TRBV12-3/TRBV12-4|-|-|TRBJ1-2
CASSLSRVAGYTF
TGTGCCAGCAGTCTGTCCAGGGTAGCTGGCTACACCTTC
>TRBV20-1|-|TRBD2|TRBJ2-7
CTRGGGQRYF
TGCACCCGCGGGGGGGGGCAAAGATACTTC
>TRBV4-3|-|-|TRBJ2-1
CASSQVLLAGDNEQFF
TGCGCCAGCAGCCAAGTCCTCCTAGCAGGCGACAATGAGCAGTTCTTC
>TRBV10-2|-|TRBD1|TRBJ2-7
CASTKDRDYEQYF
TGCGCCAGCACCAAGGACAGGGACTACGAGCAGTACTTC
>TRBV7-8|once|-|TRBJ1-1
CASNRMNTEAFF
TGTGCCAGCAACCGCATGAACACTGAAGCTTTCTTT
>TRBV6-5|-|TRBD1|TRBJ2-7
CASSYSGTGVYEQYF
TGTGCCAGCAGTTATTCCGGGACAGGGGTCTACGAGCAGTACTTC
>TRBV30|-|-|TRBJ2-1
CAWSTEASGVEQFF
TGTGCCTGGAGTACCGAGGCTTCGGGAGTGGAGCAGTTCTTC
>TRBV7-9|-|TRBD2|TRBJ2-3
CASSLRKAGVTDTQYF
TGTGCCAGCAGCTTGAGGAAAGCGGGAGTCACAGATACGCAGTATTTT
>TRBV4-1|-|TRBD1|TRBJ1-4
CASSPTGADEKLFF
TGCGCCAGCAGCCCGACAGGGGCCGATGAAAAACTGTTTTTT
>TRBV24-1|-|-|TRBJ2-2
CATSPGAGELFF
TGTGCCACCTCGCCCGGAGCTGGGGAGCTGTTTTTT
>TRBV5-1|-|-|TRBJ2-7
CASSPLTGEDEQYF
TGCGCCAGCAGTCCCTTGACGGGAGAAGACGAGCAGTACTTC
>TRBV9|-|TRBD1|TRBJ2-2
CASSNDRENTGELFF
TGTGCCAGCAGCAACGACAGGGAGAACACCGGGGAGCTGTTTTTT
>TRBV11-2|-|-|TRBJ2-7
CASSLFYGDAYEQYF
TGTGCCAGCAGCTTATTCTACGGGGATGCCTACGAGCAGTACTTC